This TCR beta chain came from a study of blood T cell repertoires in COVID-19. As regards this clone: The junction does not match germline at one end; this may be a read error.

In the original workflow: Amplification from reference gene primers served as the basis for estimated nucleated cell counts. TCRdb keeps only in-frame clones here, not all; method: immunoSEQ multiplex PCR. The DNA was the basis for D and trimming; V, J and clone size are from that table. The profile covers about 210,000 clones, with roughly four fifths appearing a single time and about 12% taken by the ten largest. Germline values: CDR1 MNHEY, CDR2 SVGAGI. This CDR3 spans 13 amino acids. The chain couples TRBV6-5 to TRBJ2-7, with D perhaps TRBD1 (5 bases). The specimen was peripheral blood. The receptor's source is a woman in her thirties or forties with acute or convalescent COVID-19. The CDR3 bases are TGTGCCAGTAGTTACTCCCAGGGAAACGAGCAGTACTTC. Protein product: CASSYSQGNEQYF.